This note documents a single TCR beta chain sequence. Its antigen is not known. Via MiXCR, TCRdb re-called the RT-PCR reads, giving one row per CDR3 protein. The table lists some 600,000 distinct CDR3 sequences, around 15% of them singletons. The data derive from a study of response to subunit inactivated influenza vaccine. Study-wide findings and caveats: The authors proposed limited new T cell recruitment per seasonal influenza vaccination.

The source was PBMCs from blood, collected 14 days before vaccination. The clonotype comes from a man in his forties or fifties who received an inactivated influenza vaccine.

DNA of the CDR3: TGTGCCAGCAGCCAAAACAGGCGGGCTGAAGCTTTCTTT. This translates into CASSQNRRAEAFF. The chain recombines TRBV14 with TRBJ1-1; weak D call: TRBD1 (5 bases). The germline V gene has CDR1 SGHDN and CDR2 FVKESK. The CDR3 is 13 amino acids. Trimming cost V 2 bases and J 6 bases, with 10 bases left between them.